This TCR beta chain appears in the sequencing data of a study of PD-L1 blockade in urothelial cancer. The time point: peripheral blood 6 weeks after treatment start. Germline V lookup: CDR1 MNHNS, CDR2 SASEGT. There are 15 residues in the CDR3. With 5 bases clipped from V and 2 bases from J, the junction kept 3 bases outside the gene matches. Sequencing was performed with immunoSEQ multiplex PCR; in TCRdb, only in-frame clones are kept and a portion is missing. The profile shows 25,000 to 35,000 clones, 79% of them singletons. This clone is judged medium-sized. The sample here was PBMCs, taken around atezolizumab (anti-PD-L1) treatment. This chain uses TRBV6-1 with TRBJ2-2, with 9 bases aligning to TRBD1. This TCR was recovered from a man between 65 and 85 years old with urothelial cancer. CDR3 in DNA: TGTGCCAGCAGTAAACAGGGGGCTAACACCGGGGAGCTGTTTTTT. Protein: CASSKQGANTGELFF.